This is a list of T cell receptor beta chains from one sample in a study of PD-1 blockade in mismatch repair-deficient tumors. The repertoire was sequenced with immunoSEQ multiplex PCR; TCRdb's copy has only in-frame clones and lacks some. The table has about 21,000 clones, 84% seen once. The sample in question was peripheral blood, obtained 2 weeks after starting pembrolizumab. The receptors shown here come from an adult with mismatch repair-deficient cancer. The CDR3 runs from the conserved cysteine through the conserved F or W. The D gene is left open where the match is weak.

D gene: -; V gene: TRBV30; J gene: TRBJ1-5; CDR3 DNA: TGTGCCTGGAGTAAAGGAGACCATCAGCCCCAGCATTTT; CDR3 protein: CAWSKGDHQPQHF
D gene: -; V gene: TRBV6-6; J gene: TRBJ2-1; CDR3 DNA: TGTGCCAGCAACCAAGGGAGGGGGTTATTCGAGCAGTTCTTC; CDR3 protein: CASNQGRGLFEQFF
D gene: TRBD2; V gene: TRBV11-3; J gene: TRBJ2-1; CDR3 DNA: TGTGCCAGCAGCCGTCGACTAGCCGGACTGGGGAATGAGCAGTTCTTC; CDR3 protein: CASSRRLAGLGNEQFF
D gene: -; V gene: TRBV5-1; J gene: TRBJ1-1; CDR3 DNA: TGCGCCAGCAGCTTGGGTTGGGGGCAGAACACTGAAGCTTTCTTT; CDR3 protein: CASSLGWGQNTEAFF
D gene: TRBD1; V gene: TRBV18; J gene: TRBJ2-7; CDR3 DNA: TGTGCCAGCTCACCACCCCGGACAGGGGTTATCTACGAGCAGTACTTC; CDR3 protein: CASSPPRTGVIYEQYF
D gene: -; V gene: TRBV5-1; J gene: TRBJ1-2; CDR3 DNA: TGCGCCAGCAGACGAAGCGACAGGAACTATGGCTACACCTTC; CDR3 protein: CASRRSDRNYGYTF
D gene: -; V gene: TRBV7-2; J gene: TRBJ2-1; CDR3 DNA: TGTGCCAGCAGCCGCTCCCCAGCCGGTGAGCAGTTCTTC; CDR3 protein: CASSRSPAGEQFF
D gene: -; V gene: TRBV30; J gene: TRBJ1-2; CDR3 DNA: TGTGCCTGGAGAAGGAAGGGGGGGCAGTCCTCTAACTATGGCTACACCTTC; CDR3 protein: CAWRRKGGQSSNYGYTF
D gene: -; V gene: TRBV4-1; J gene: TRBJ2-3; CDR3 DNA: TGCGCCAGCAGCCAAGTCATCACAGATACGCAGTATTTT; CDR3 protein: CASSQVITDTQYF
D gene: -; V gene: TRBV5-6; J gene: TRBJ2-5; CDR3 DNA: TGTGCCAGCAGCCTTATTATTTCCGGGGCTGGGGTGGAGACCCAGTACTTC; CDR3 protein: CASSLIISGAGVETQYF
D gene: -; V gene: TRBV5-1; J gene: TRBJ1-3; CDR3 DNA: TGCGCCAGCAGCACTACAGGGCCCTCTGGAAACACCATATATTTT; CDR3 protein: CASSTTGPSGNTIYF
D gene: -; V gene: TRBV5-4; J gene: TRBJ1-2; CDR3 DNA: TGTGCCAGCAGCTTGGCCTTAGGCAGAGATTACTATGGCTACACCTTC; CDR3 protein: CASSLALGRDYYGYTF
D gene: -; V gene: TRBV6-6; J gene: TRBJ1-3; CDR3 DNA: TGTGCCAGCAGAGCCCCGGGAGTCTCTGGAAACACCATATATTTT; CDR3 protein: CASRAPGVSGNTIYF
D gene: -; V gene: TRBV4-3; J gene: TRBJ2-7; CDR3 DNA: TGCGCCAGCAGCCAAGATTGGGGCGAGCAGTACTTC; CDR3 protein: CASSQDWGEQYF